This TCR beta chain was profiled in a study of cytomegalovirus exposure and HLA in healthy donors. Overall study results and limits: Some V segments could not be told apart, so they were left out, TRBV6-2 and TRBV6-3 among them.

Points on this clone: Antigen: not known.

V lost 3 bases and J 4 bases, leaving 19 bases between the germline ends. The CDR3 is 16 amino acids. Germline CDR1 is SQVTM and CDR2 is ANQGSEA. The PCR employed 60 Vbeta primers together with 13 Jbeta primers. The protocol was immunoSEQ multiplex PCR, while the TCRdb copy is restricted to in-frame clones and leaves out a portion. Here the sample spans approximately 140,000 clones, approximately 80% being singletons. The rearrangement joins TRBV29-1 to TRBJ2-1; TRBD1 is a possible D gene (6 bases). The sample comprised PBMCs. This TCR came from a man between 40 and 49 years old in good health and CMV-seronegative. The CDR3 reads CSVDGYAGEKYNEQFF. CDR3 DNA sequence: TGCAGCGTTGACGGGTACGCAGGGGAGAAATACAATGAGCAGTTCTTC.